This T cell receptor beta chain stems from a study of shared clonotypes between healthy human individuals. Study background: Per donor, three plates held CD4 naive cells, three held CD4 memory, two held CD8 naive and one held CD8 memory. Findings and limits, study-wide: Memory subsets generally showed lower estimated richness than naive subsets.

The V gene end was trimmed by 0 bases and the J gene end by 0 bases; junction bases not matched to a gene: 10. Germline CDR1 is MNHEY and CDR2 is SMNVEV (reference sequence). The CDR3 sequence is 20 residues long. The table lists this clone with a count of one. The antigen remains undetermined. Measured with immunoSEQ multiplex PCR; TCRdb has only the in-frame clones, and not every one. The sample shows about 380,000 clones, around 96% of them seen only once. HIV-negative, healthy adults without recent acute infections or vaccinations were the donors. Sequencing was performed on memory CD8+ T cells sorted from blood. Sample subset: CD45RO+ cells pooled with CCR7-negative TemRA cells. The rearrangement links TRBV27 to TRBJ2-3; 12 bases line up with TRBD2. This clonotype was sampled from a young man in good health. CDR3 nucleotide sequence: TGTGCCAGCAGTTTATCGGTTATCACTAGCGGGAGGAGGAGCACAGATACGCAGTATTTT. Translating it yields CASSLSVITSGRRSTDTQYF.